The TCR beta chain under discussion was sequenced for a study of cytomegalovirus exposure and HLA in healthy donors. The study, taken as a whole, reports: The later analysis indicated that the majority of CMV-associated TCR beta chains appeared HLA-restricted. In vitro testing confirmed three CMV-associated chains as specific for CMV antigens. In a later analysis, parvovirus B19, influenza, CMV and Epstein-Barr virus appeared linked to several top co-occurrence clusters. Highest at DRB1 and lowest at HLA-C, TCR association rates differed among HLA loci in a later analysis.

This clone showed up just a few times. Its antigen is not identified. PCR primers comprised 60 Vbeta and 13 Jbeta primers. Clones were read by immunoSEQ multiplex PCR, and TCRdb kept only the in-frame ones, dropping some. The sample includes 130,000 to 150,000 clones, roughly 80% seen only once; the top ten take approximately 4.9%. The germline CDR1 and CDR2 sequences are MNHNY and SVGAGI (reference sequence). This CDR3 is built from 16 residues. Input material: PBMCs. The chain links TRBV6-6 to TRBJ2-5, with TRBD1 matching over 10 bases. Judging by the DNA end, TRBJ2-7 fits better; the J call may be wrong. This clonotype originated in a woman aged 50 to 60 in good health and CMV-seronegative. The DNA of the CDR3 is TGTGCCAGCAGTTACTCGACCGGGACAGGGGCCAACGAGCAGTACTTC. As protein: CASSYSTGTGANEQYF.